This paragraph covers one TCR beta chain sequence. Its target is not known. TCRdb reprocessed the RT-PCR reads via MiXCR and lists one record per CDR3 protein. The table records over 300,000 distinct CDR3 sequences, just over 20% of them present only once. The data were obtained in a study of response to subunit inactivated influenza vaccine. Study-wide results and limits: That few new T cells are recruited by each seasonal influenza vaccination was the authors' suggestion.

The input for sequencing was PBMCs from blood, taken about 20 months after vaccination. This receptor was obtained from a man in his fifties or sixties who received an inactivated influenza vaccine.

The CDR3 sequence is CASNPGSANEKLFF. CDR3 DNA sequence: TGCGCCAGCAACCCCGGGTCTGCTAATGAAAAACTGTTTTTT. The chain joins TRBV5-1 to TRBJ1-4; D remains ambiguous. Germline CDR1 reads SGHRS; CDR2 reads YFSETQ. The CDR3 totals 14 residues. Trimming removed 6 bases at V and 3 bases at J, with 12 bases between.